This T cell receptor (beta chain) was observed in a study of T-cell memory formation after mild COVID-19. Overall study: Each donor largely had its own TCR clusters.

5'RACE primed from the constant segment yielded TCR alpha and TCR beta cDNA libraries bearing sample barcodes and UMIs. TCRdb reprocessed the 5' RACE reads with MiXCR, giving one entry per CDR3 protein. Among approximately 400,000 distinct CDR3 sequences listed, about a sixth were seen once. Study-wide results and limits: CD4+ bias marked clones expanding day 15 to 37, unlike balanced contracting clones.

Trimming removed 7 bases from V and 9 bases from J, with 16 bases in between. This CDR3 is built from 12 residues. Germline V gene lookup returns CDR1 MNHEY and CDR2 SVGAGI. For this clonotype: The antigen remains undetermined.

The chain employs TRBV6-5 and TRBJ2-7; TRBD2 might be the D (6 bases). The specimen was PBMCs or a T cell subset sorted from them (not recorded which). This sequence was found in a man between 18 and 35 years old who had mild COVID-19 (a few samples of this study predate the infection). Cell type and time point are not known. CDR3 nucleotide sequence: TGTGCCAGCACCGACGGGGGTCTGGGGCAGTACTTC. It specifies CASTDGGLGQYF.